The clone carrying this T cell receptor beta chain was observed many times. Its specificity is not known. One entry per CDR3 protein results from TCRdb running MiXCR on the reads. The table has about 240,000 distinct CDR3 sequences, approximately 7% seen once. This sample stems from a study of T cell repertoires in cytomegalovirus infection. Across the study: Through public TCR beta signatures, both CMV infection and matching HLA type were indicated.

Regarding the study as a whole: CMV-specific TCR beta clonotypes restricted by HLA-C were the ones dominating the ex vivo response. Frequencies of public TCR beta families were cumulated, and this identified carriers of CMV plus the relevant HLA.

The ends were cut back, 11 bases at V and 8 bases at J, with 24 bases in the middle. The CDR3 spans 14 residues. Germline assignment: CDR1 SGHTA and CDR2 FQGNSA. The chain is built from TRBV7-2 and TRBJ1-2; D not certain. The sample was PBMCs. The TCR originated in a human donor in good health (CMV status not recorded). Some clones in this sample may be carry-over from other donors' samples. CDR3 sequence reads: CAYASVSRLEGYTF. In nucleotides, the CDR3 is TGTGCCTACGCGTCAGTGTCCCGGCTCGAGGGCTACACCTTC.